This T cell receptor (beta chain) emerged from a study of T cell responses to AZD1222 COVID-19 vaccine. Points from the study as a whole: The breadth and depth of Spike-specific TCRs increased once two AZD1222 doses had been given.

Using immunoSEQ multiplex PCR, the repertoire was profiled, and TCRdb retains in-frame clones only, with some absent. The table lists 110,000 to 150,000 clones, 90% of them singletons. This clone was seen a few times. As yet, its antigen is unknown. Germline V gene data show CDR1 as SEHNR and CDR2 as FQNEAQ (reference sequence). This CDR3 region has 13 residues. V lost 1 base, J lost 8 bases, and 11 bases lay in between. The chain links TRBV7-9 to TRBJ1-1; D is unclear. The TCR was taken from an adult in good health. The sample here was peripheral blood, taken on day 0 of AZD1222 vaccination. The CDR3, as DNA: TGTGCCAGCAGCTTAGGCGGTGGGAGGGAAGCTTTCTTT. This sequence encodes CASSLGGGREAFF.